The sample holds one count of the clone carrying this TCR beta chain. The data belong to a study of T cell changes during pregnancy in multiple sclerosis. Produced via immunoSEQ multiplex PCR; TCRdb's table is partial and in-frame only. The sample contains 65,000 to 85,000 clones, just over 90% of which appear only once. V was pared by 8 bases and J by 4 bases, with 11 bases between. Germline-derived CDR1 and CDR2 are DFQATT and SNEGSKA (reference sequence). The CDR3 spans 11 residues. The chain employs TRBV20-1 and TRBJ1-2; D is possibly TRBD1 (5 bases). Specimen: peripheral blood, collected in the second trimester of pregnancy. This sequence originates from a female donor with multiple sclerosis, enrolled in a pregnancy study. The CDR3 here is CSPRQPYGYTF. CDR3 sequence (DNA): TGCAGTCCAAGACAGCCCTATGGCTACACCTTC.